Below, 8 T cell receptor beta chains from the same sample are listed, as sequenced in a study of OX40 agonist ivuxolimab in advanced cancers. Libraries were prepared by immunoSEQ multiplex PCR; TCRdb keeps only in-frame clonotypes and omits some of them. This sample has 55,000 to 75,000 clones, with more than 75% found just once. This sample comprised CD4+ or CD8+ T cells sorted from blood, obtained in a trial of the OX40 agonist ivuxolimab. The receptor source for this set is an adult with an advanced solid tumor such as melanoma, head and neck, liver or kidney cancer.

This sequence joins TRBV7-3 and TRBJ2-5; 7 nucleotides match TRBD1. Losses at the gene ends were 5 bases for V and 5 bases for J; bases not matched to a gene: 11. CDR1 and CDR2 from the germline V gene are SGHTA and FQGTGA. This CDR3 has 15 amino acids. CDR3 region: CASSKVLGGGETQYF. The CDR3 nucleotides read TGTGCCAGCAGCAAGGTTCTAGGGGGCGGGGAGACCCAGTACTTC.

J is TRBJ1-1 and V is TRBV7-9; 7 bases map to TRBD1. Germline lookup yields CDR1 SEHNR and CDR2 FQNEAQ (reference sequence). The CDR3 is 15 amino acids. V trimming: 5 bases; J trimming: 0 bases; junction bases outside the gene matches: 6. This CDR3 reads CASSERTGLNTEAFF. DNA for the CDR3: TGTGCCAGCAGCGAGAGGACAGGCCTGAACACTGAAGCTTTCTTT. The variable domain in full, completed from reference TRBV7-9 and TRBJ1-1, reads DTGVSQNPRHKITKRGQNVTFRCDPISEHNRLYWYRQTLGQGPEFLTYFQNEAQLEKSRLLSDRFSAERPKGSFSTLEIQRTEQGDSAMYLCASSERTGLNTEAFFGQGTRLTVV.

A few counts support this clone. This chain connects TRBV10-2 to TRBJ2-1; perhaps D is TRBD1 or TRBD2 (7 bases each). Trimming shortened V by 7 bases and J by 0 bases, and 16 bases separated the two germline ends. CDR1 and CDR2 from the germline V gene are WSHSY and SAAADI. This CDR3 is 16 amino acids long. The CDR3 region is CASTPRGGVSYNEQFF. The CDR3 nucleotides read TGCGCCAGCACCCCCAGGGGGGGGGTCTCCTACAATGAGCAGTTCTTC.

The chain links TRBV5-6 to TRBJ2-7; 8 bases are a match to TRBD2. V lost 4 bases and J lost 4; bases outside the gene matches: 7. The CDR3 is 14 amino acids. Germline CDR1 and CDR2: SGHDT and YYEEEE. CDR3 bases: TGTGCCAGCAGCGGCCCTCAGCGGGGGTACGAGCAGTACTTC. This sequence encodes CASSGPQRGYEQYF.

DNA of the CDR3: TGTGCCACCAGCAGAGATGTGGGACTAGCGGGAGGGAGCTCCTACAATGAGCAGTTCTTC. This sequence encodes CATSRDVGLAGGSSYNEQFF. The chain has TRBV15 and TRBJ2-1; 16 positions agree with TRBD2. The J segment lost 0 bases and the V segment lost 0 bases, leaving 5 bases of the junction unmatched. Looked up from germline, CDR1 is LNHNV and CDR2 is YYDKDF (reference sequence). CDR3 length: 20 amino acids.

This CDR3 reads CASSQAPGGSYEQYF. The CDR3 region has the DNA TGCGCCAGCAGCCAAGCCCCCGGCGGGTCCTACGAGCAGTACTTC. The chain recombines TRBV4-1 with TRBJ2-7; tentatively, D is TRBD2 (5 bases). V shed 1 base and J shed 1 base, with 11 bases lying between them. Germline CDR1 reads MGHRA; CDR2 reads YSYEKL. The CDR3 covers 15 residues.

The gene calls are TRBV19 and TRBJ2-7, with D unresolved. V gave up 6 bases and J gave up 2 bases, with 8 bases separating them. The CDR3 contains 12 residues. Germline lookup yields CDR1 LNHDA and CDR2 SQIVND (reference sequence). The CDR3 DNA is TGTGCCAGTAGGGGCGGTCCCTACGAGCAGTACTTC. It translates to CASRGGPYEQYF. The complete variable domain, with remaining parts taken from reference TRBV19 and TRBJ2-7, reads DGGITQSPKYLFRKEGQNVTLSCEQNLNHDAMYWYRQDPGQGLRLIYYSQIVNDFQKGDIAEGYSVSREKKESFPLTVTSAQKNPTAFYLCASRGGPYEQYFGPGTRLTVT.

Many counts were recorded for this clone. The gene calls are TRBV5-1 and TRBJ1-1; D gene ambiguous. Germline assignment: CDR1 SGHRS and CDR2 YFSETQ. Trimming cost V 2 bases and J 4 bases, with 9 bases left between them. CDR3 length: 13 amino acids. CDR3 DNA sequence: TGCGCCAGCAGCTTTGAGACCGGCACTGAAGCTTTCTTT. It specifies CASSFETGTEAFF.